This TCR beta chain was recovered during a study of blood T cell repertoires in COVID-19. In the study overall: Samples of COVID-19 (acute and convalescent) were obtained from the United States, Italy and Spain.

Cohorts were determined from participant-reported clinical history. The CDR3 length is 12 residues. CDR1 is MGHRA, CDR2 YSYEKL, per germline. The V end was cut by 1 base, the J end by 10 bases, with 5 bases between. Methods used by the authors: Reference gene primer amplification in the assay estimated nucleated cell counts. The method was immunoSEQ multiplex PCR; TCRdb's version includes in-frame clones alone and lacks a portion of them. That table furnishes V, J and clone size, whereas the DNA furnished D and trimming. The sample includes nearly 250,000 clones, almost 85% of them seen just once. The clonotype originates from a woman aged 45-60 years with acute COVID-19. The rearrangement links TRBV4-1 to TRBJ1-6; D unresolved. Sample: PBMCs or T cells enriched from blood (not recorded which). The CDR3 sequence is CASSQVGSPLHF. The CDR3 nucleotides read TGCGCCAGCAGCCAAGTGGGCTCACCCCTCCACTTT.